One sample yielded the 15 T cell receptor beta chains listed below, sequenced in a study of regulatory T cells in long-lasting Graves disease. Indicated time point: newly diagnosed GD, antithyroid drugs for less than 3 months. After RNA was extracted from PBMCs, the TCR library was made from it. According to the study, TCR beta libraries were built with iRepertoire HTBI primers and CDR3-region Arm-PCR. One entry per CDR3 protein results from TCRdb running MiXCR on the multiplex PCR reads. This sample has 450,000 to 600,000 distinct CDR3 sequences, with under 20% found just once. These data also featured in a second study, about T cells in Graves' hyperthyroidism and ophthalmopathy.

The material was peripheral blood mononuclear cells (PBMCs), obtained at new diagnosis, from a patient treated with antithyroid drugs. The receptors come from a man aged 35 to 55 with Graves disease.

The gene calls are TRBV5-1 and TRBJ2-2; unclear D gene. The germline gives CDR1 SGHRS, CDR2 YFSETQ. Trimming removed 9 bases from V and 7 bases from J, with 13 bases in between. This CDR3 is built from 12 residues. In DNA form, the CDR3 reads TGCGCCACCTCAGCCCCCGGCGGGGAGCTGTTTTTT. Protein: CATSAPGGELFF. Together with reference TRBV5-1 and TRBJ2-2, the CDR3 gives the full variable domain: KAGVTQTPRYLIKTRGQQVTLSCSPISGHRSVSWYQQTPGQGLQFLFEYFSETQRNKGNFPGRFSGRQFSNSRSEMNVSTLELGDSALYLCATSAPGGELFFGEGSRLTVL.

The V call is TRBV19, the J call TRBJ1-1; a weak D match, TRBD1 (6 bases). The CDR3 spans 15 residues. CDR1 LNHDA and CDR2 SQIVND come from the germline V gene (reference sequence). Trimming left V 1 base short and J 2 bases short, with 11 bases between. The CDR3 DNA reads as TGTGCCAGTAGTATAGTGAAGGGGGGCAACACTGAAGCTTTCTTT. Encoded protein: CASSIVKGGNTEAFF.

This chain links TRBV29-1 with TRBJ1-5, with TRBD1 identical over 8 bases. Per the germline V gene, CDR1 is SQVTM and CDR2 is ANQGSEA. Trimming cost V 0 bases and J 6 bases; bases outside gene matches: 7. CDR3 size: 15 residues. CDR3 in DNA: TGCAGCGTTGAAGAATCACAGGGGGAAGGTCAGCCCCAGCATTTT. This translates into CSVEESQGEGQPQHF.

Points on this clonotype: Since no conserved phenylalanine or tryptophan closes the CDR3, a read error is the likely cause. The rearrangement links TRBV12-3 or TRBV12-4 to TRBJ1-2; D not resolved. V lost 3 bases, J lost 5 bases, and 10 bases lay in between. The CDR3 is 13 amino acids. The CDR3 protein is CASSFGAKYGYTL. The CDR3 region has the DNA TGTGCCAGCAGTTTTGGCGCGAAGTATGGCTACACCCTC.

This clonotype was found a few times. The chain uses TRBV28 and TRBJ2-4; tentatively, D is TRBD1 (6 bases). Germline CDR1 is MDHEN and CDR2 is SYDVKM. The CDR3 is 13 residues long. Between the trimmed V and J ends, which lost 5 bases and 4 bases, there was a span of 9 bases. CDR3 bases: TGTGCCAGCAGTAGGACAGCTAAAAACATTCAGTACTTC. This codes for CASSRTAKNIQYF.

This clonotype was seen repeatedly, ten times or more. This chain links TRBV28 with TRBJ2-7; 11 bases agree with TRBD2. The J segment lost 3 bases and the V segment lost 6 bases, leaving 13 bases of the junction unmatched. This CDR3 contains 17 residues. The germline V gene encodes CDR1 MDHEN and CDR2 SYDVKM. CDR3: CASRRDRYSGRGYEQYF. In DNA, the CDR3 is TGTGCCAGCAGGAGGGACAGGTATAGCGGGAGGGGCTACGAGCAGTACTTC.

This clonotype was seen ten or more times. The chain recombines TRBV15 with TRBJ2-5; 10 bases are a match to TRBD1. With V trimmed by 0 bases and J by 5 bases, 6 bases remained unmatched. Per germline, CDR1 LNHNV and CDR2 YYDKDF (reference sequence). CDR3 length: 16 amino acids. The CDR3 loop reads CATSRDRQGAPETQYF. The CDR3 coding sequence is TGTGCCACCAGCAGAGATAGACAGGGGGCGCCGGAGACCCAGTACTTC.

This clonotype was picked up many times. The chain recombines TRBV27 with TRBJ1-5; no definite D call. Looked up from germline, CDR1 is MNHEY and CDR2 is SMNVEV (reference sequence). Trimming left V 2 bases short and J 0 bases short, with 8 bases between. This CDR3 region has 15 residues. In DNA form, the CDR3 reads TGTGCCAGCAGTTTAAAGCTGTATAGCAATCAGCCCCAGCATTTT. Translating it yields CASSLKLYSNQPQHF.

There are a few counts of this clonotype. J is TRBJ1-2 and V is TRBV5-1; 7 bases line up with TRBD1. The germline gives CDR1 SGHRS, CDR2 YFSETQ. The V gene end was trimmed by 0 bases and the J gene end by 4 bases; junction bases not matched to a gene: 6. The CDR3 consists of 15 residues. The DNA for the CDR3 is TGCGCCAGCAGCTTGGAGACAGGGCCCCTCTATGGCTACACCTTC. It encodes CASSLETGPLYGYTF. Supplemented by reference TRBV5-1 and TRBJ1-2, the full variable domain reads KAGVTQTPRYLIKTRGQQVTLSCSPISGHRSVSWYQQTPGQGLQFLFEYFSETQRNKGNFPGRFSGRQFSNSRSEMNVSTLELGDSALYLCASSLETGPLYGYTFGSGTRLTVV.

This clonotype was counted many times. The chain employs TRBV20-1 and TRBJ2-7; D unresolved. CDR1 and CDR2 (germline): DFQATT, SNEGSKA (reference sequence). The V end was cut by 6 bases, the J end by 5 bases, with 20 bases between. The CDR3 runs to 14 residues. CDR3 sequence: CSARLGPQIDEQYF. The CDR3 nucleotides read TGCAGTGCCCGCCTTGGCCCTCAGATCGACGAGCAGTACTTC.

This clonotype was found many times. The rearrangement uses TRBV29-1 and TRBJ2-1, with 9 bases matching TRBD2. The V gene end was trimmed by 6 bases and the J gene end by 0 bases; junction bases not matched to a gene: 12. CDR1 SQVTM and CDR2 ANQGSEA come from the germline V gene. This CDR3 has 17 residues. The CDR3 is CSVQGLAGLFSYNEQFF. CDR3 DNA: TGCAGCGTCCAAGGGCTAGCGGGACTCTTCTCCTACAATGAGCAGTTCTTC.

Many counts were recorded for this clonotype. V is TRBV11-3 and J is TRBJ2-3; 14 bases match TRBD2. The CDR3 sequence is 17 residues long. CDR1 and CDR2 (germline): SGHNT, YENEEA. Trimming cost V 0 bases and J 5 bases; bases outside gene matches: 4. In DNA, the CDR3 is TGTGCCAGCAGCTTAGAAATGGGACTAGCGGGAGTAGATACGCAGTATTTT. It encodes CASSLEMGLAGVDTQYF. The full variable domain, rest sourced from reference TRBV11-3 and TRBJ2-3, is EAGVVQSPRYKIIEKKQPVAFWCNPISGHNTLYWYLQNLGQGPELLIRYENEEAVDDSQLPKDRFSAERLKGVDSTLKIQPAELGDSAVYLCASSLEMGLAGVDTQYFGPGTRLTVL.

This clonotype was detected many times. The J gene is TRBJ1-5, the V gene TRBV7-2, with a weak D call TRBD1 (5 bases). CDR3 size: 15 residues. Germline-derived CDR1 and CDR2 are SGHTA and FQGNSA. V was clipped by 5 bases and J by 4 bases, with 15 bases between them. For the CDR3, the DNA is TGTGCCAGCAGCCGAAGCGGGGGTCGAAATCAGCCCCAGCATTTT. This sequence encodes CASSRSGGRNQPQHF.

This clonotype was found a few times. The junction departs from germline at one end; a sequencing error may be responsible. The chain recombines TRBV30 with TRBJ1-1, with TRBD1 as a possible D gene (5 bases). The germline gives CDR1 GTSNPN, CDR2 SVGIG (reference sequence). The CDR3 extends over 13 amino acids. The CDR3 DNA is TGTGCCTGGAGTCCATCCCAGGACACTGAAACTTTCTTT. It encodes CAWSPSQDTETFF.

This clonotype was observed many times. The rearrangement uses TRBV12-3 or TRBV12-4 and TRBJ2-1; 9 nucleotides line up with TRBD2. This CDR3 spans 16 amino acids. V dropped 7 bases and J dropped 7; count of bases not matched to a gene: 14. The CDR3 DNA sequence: TGTGCCAGCACCCCCCGGCCCGGGACTAGCCGGAATGAGCAGTTCTTC. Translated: CASTPRPGTSRNEQFF.